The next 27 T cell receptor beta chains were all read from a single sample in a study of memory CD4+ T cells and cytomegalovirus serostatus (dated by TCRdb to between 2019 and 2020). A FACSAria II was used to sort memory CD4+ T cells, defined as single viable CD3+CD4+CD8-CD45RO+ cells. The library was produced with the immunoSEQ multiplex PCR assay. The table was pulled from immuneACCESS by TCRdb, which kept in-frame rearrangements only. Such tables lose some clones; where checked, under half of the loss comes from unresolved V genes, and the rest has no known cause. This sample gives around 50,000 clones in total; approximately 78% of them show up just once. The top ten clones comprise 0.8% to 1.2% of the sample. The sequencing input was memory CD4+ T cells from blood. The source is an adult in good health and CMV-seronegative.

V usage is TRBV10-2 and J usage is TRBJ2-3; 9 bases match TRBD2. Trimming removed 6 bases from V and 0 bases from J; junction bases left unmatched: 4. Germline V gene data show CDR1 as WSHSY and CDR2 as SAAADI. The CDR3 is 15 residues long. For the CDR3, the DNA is TGCGCCAGCAGGGGACTAGCCGCTAGCACAGATACGCAGTATTTT. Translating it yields CASRGLAASTDTQYF.

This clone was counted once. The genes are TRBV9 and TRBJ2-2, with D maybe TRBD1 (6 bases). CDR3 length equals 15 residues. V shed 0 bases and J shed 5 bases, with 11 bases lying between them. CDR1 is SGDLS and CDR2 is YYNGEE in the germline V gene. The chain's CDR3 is CASSVVPQGTGELFF. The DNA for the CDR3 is TGTGCCAGCAGCGTAGTCCCACAGGGAACCGGGGAGCTGTTTTTT.

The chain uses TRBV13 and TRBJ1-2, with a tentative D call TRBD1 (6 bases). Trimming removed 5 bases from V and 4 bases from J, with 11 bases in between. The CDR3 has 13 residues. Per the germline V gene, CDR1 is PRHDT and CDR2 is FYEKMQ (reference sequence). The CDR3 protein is CASSRGGAYGYTF. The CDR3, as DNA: TGTGCCAGCAGCCGGGGGGGGGCCTATGGCTACACCTTC.

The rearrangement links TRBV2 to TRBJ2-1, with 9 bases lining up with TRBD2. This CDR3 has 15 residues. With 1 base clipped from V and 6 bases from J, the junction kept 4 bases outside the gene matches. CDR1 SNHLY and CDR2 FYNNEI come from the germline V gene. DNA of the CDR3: TGTGCCAGCAGTGAAGAACTAGCGGGTCGCAATGAGCAGTTCTTC. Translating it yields CASSEELAGRNEQFF.

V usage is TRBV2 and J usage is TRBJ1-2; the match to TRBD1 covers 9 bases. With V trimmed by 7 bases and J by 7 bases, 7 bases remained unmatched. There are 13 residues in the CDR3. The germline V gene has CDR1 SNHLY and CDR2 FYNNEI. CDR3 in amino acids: CASTTTGGRGYTF. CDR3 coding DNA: TGTGCCAGCACTACAACAGGGGGCCGTGGCTACACCTTC.

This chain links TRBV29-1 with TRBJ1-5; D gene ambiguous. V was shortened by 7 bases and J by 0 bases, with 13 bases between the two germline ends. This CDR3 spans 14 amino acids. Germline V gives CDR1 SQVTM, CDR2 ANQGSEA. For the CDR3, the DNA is TGCAGCGCCTCCCCCGGAGATAGCAATCAGCCCCAGCATTTT. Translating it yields CSASPGDSNQPQHF.

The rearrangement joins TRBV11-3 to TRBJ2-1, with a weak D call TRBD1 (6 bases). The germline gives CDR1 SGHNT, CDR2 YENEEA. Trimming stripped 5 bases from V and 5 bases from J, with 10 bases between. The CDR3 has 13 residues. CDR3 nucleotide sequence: TGTGCCAGCAGCCAGGACAGCGACAATGAGCAGTTCTTC. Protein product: CASSQDSDNEQFF.

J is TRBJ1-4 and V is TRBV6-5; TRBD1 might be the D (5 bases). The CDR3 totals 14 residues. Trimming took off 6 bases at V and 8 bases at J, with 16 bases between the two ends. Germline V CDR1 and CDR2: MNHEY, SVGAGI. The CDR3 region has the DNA TGTGCCAGCAGCCCGACAGCGAGCGGAGAAAAACTGTTTTTT. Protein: CASSPTASGEKLFF.

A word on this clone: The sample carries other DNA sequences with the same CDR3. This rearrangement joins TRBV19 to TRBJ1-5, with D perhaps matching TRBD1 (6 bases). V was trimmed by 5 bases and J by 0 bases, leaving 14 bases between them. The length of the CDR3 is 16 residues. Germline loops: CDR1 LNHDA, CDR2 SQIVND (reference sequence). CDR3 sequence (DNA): TGTGCCAGTAGTCCTCGGCAGGGGAATAGCAATCAGCCCCAGCATTTT. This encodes CASSPRQGNSNQPQHF.

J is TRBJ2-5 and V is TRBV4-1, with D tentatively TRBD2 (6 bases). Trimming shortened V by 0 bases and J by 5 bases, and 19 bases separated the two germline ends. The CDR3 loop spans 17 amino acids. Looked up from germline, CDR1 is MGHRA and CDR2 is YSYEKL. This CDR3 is CASSQDGRGEIGETQYF. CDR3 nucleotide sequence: TGCGCCAGCAGCCAAGACGGGCGCGGGGAGATTGGCGAGACCCAGTACTTC.

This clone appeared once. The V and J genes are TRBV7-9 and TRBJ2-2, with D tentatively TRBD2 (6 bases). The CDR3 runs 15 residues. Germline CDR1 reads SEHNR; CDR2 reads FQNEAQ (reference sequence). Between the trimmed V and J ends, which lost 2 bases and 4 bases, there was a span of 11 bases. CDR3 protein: CASSLTLGGTGELFF. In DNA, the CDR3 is TGTGCCAGCAGCTTAACGCTCGGGGGCACCGGGGAGCTGTTTTTT. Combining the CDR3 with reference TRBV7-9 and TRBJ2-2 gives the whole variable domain DTGVSQNPRHKITKRGQNVTFRCDPISEHNRLYWYRQTLGQGPEFLTYFQNEAQLEKSRLLSDRFSAERPKGSFSTLEIQRTEQGDSAMYLCASSLTLGGTGELFFGEGSRLTVL.

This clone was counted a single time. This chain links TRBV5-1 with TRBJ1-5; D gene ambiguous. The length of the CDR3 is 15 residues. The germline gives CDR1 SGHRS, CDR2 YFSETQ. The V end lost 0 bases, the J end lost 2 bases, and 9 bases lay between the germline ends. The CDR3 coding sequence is TGCGCCAGCAGCTTGGGTGGGGAACGCAATCAGCCCCAGCATTTT. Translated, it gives CASSLGGERNQPQHF.

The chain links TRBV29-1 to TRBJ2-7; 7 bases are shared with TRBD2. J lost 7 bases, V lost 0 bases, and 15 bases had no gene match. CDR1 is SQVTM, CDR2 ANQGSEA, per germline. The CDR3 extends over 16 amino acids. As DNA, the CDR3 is TGCAGCGTTGAAGATTTTAGACAGCCAAACGGGGGGGAGCAGTACTTC. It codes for CSVEDFRQPNGGEQYF.

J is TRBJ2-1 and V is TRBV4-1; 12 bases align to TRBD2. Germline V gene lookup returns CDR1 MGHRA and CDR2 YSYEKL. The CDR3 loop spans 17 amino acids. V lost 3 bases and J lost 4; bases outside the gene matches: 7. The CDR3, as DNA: TGCGCCAGCAGCCACCCGGGACTAGCGGGCCGTTACAATGAGCAGTTCTTC. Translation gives CASSHPGLAGRYNEQFF.

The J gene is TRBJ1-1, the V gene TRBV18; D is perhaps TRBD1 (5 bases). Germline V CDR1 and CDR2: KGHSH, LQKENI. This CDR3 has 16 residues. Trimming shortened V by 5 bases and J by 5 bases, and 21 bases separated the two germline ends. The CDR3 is CASSILELRKGTEAFF. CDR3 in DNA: TGTGCCAGCTCAATCTTGGAGCTCCGGAAGGGGACTGAAGCTTTCTTT.

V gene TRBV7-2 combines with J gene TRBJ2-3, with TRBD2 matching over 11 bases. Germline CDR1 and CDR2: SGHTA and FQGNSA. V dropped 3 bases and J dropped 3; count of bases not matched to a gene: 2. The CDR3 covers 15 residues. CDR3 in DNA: TGTGCCAGCAGCTTGGGACTAGCGGCTACAGATACGCAGTATTTT. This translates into CASSLGLAATDTQYF.

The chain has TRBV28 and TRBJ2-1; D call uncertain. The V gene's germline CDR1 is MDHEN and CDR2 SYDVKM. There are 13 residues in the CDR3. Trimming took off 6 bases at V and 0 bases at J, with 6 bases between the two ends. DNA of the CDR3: TGTGCCAGCAGCCGTCTCTCCTACAATGAGCAGTTCTTC. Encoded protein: CASSRLSYNEQFF.

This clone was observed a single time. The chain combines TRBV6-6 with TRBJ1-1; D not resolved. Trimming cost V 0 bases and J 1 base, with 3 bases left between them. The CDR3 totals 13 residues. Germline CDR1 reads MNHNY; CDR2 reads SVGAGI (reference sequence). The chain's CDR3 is CASSYSTNTEAFF. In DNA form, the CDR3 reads TGTGCCAGCAGTTACTCGACGAACACTGAAGCTTTCTTT.

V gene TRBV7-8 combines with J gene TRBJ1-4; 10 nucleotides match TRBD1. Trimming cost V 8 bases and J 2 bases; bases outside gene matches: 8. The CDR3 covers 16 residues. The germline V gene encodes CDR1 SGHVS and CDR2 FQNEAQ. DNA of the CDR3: TGTGCCAGCCTTCCGGACAGGGGGAGCACTAATGAAAAACTGTTTTTT. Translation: CASLPDRGSTNEKLFF. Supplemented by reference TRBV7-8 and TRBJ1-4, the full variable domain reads GAGVSQSPRYKVAKRGQDVALRCDPISGHVSLFWYQQALGQGPEFLTYFQNEAQLDKSGLPSDRFFAERPEGSVSTLKIQRTQQEDSAVYLCASLPDRGSTNEKLFFGSGTQLSVL.

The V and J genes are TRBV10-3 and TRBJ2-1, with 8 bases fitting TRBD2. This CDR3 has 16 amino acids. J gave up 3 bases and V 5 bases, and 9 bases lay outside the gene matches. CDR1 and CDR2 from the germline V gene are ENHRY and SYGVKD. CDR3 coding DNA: TGTGCCATCAGTTCTGGGGGTAGCGGGAACTACAATGAGCAGTTCTTC. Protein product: CAISSGGSGNYNEQFF.

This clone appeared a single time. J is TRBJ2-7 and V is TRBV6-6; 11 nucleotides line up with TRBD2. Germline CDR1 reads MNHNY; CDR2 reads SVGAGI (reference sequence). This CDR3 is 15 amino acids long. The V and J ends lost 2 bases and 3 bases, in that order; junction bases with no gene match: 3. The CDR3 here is CASSYGLAGGYEQYF. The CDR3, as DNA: TGTGCCAGCAGTTACGGGCTAGCGGGGGGCTACGAGCAGTACTTC.

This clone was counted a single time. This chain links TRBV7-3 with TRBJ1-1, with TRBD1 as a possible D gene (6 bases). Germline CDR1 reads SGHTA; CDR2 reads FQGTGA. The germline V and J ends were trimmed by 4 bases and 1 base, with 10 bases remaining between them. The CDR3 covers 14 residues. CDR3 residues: CASSWGTQNTEAFF. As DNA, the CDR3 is TGTGCCAGCAGCTGGGGGACACAGAACACTGAAGCTTTCTTT.

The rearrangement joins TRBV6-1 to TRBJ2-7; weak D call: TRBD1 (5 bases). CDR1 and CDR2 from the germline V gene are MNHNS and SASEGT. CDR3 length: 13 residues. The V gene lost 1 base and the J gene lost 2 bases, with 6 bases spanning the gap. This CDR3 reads CASSEGGPYEQYF. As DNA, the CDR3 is TGTGCCAGCAGTGAAGGGGGCCCCTACGAGCAGTACTTC.

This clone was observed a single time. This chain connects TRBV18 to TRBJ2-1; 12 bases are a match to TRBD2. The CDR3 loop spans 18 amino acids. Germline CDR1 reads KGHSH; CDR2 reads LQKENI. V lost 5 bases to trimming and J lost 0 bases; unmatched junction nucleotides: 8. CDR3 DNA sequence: TGTGCCAGCTCAAGACGACTAGCGGGAGAGAGCTCCTACAATGAGCAGTTCTTC. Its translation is CASSRRLAGESSYNEQFF.

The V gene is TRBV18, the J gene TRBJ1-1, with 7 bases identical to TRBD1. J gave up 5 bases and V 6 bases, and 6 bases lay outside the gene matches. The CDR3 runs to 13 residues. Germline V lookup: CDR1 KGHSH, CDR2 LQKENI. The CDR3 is CASSRQGRTEAFF. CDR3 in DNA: TGTGCCAGCTCTAGACAGGGAAGGACTGAAGCTTTCTTT.

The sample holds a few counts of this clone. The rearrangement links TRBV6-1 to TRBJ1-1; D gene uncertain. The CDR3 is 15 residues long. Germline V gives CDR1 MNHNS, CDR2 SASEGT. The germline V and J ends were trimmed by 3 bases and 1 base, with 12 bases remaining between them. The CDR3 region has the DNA TGTGCCAGCAGTGATTGGGCAGAGGCGAACACTGAAGCTTTCTTT. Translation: CASSDWAEANTEAFF.

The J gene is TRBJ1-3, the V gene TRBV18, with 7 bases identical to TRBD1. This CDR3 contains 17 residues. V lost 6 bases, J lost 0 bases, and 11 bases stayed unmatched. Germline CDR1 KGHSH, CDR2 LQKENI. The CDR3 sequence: CASSRTGETHSGNTIYF. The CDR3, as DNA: TGTGCCAGCTCGAGAACAGGGGAAACTCACTCTGGAAACACCATATATTTT.